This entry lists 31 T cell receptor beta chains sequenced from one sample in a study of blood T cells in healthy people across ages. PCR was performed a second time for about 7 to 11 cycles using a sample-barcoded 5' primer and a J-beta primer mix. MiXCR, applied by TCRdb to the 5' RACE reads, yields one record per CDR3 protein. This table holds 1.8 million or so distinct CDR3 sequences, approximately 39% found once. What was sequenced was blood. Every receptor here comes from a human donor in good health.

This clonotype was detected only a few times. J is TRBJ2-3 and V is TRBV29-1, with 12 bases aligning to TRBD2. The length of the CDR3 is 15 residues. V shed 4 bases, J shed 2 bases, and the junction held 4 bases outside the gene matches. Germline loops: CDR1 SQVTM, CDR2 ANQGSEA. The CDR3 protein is CSVVASGGATDTQYF. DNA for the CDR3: TGCAGCGTTGTCGCTAGCGGGGGGGCCACAGATACGCAGTATTTT.

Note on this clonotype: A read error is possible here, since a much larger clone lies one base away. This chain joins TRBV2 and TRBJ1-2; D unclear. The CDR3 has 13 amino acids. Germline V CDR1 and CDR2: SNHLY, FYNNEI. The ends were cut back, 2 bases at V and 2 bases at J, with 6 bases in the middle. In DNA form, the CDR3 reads TGTGCCAGCAGTGAACCGGGGAACTATGGCTACACCTTC. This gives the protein CASSEPGNYGYTF. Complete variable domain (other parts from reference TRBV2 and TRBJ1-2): EPEVTQTPSHQVTQMGQEVILRCVPISNHLYFYWYRQILGQKVEFLVSFYNNEISEKSEIFDDQFSVERPDGSNFTLKIRSTKLEDSAMYFCASSEPGNYGYTFGSGTRLTVV.

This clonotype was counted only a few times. CDR3 region: CASSSEDRFHEQYF. DNA for the CDR3: TGTGCCAGCAGCTCCGAAGACAGGTTCCACGAGCAGTACTTC. The chain carries TRBV7-9 and TRBJ2-7; tentative D call: TRBD1 (6 bases). Trimming removed 4 bases at V and 5 bases at J, with 15 bases between. The length of the CDR3 is 14 residues. Looked up from germline, CDR1 is SEHNR and CDR2 is FQNEAQ (reference sequence).

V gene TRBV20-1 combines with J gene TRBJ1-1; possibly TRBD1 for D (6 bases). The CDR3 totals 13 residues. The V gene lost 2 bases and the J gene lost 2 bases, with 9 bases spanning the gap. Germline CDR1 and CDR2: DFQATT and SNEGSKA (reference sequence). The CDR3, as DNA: TGCAGTGCTAGATTCAGGGGAAACACTGAAGCTTTCTTT. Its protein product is CSARFRGNTEAFF.

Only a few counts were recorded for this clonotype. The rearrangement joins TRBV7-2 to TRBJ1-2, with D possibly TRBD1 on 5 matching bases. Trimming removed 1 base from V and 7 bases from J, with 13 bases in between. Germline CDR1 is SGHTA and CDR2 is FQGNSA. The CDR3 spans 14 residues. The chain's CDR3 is CASSLEGARGGYTF. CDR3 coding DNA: TGTGCCAGCAGCTTAGAAGGGGCGCGAGGTGGCTACACCTTC. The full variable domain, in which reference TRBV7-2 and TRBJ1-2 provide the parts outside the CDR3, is GAGVSQSPSNKVTEKGKDVELRCDPISGHTALYWYRQSLGQGLEFLIYFQGNSAPDKSGLPSDRFSAERTGGSVSTLTIQRTQQEDSAVYLCASSLEGARGGYTFGSGTRLTVV.

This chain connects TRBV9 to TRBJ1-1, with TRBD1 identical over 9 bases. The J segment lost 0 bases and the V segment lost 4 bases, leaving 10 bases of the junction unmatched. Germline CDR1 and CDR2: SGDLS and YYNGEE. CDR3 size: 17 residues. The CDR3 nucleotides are TGTGCCAGCAGCCCCCACAGGGGGCGAGGGATGAACACTGAAGCTTTCTTT. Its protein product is CASSPHRGRGMNTEAFF. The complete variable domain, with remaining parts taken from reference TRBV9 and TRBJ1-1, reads DSGVTQTPKHLITATGQRVTLRCSPRSGDLSVYWYQQSLDQGLQFLIQYYNGEERAKGNILERFSAQQFPDLHSELNLSSLELGDSALYFCASSPHRGRGMNTEAFFGQGTRLTVV.

In DNA form, the CDR3 reads TGTGCCAGCAGCACGCCTGGGGGGGCCCAATATGGCTACACCTTC. Protein product: CASSTPGGAQYGYTF. The rearrangement joins TRBV6-5 to TRBJ1-2; TRBD1 is a possible D gene (6 bases). The V end was cut by 6 bases, the J end by 5 bases, with 19 bases between. The CDR3 is made up of 15 amino acids. From germline, CDR1 is MNHEY and CDR2 SVGAGI.

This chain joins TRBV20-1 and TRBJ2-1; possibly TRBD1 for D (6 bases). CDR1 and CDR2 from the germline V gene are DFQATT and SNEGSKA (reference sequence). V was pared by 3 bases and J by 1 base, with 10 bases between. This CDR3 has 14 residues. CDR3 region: CSARGHLSYNEQFF. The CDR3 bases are TGCAGTGCTAGGGGACATTTATCCTACAATGAGCAGTTCTTC.

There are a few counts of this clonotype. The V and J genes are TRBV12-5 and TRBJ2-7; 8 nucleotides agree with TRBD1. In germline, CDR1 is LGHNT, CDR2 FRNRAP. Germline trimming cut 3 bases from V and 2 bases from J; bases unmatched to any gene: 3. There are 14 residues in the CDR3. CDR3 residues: CASGLQGGPYEQYF. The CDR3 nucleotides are TGTGCTAGTGGTTTACAGGGGGGTCCCTACGAGCAGTACTTC.

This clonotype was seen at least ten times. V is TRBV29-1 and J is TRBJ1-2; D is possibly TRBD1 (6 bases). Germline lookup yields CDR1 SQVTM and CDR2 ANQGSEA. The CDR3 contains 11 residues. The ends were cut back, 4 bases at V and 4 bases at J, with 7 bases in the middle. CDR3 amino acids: CSVAGAYGYTF. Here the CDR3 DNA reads TGCAGCGTTGCGGGGGCCTATGGCTACACCTTC.

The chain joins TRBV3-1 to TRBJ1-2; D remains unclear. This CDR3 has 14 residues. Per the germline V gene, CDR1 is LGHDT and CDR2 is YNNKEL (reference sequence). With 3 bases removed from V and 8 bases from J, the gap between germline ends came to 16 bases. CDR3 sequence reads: CASSQFILYGGYTF. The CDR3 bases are TGTGCCAGCAGCCAGTTCATCTTGTATGGGGGCTACACCTTC.

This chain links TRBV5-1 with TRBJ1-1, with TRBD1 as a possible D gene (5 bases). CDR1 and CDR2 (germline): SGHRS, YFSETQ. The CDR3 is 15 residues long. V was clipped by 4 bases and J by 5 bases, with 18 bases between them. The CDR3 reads CASSQTGGRTTEAFF. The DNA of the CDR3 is TGCGCCAGCAGCCAGACGGGGGGAAGAACAACTGAAGCTTTCTTT.

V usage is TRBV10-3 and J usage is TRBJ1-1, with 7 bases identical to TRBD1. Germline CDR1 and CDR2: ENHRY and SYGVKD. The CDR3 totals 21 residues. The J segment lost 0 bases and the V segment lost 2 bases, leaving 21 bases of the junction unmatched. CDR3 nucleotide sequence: TGTGCCATCAGTGAGAGACCTGGGCCACAGGGGCCGGGTTGGATGAACACTGAAGCTTTCTTT. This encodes CAISERPGPQGPGWMNTEAFF.

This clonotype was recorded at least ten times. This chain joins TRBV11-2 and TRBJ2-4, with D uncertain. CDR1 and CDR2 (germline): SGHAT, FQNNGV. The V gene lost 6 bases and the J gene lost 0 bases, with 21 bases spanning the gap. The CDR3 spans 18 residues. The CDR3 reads CASRDRPPYYLAKNIQYF. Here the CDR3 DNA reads TGTGCCAGCAGGGATCGGCCGCCCTACTATTTAGCCAAAAACATTCAGTACTTC.

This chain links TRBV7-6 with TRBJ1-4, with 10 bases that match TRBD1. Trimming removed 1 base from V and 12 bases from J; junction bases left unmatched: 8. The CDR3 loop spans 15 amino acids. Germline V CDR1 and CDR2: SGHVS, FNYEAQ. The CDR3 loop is CASSLDETGGRELFF. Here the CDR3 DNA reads TGTGCCAGCAGCTTAGATGAGACAGGGGGCCGGGAACTGTTTTTT.

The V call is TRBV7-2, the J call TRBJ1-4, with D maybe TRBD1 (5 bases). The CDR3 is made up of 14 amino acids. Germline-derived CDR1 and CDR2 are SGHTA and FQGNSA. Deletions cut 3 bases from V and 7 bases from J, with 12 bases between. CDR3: CASSFGGIFEKLFF. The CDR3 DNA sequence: TGTGCCAGCAGCTTCGGGGGAATTTTTGAAAAACTGTTTTTT.

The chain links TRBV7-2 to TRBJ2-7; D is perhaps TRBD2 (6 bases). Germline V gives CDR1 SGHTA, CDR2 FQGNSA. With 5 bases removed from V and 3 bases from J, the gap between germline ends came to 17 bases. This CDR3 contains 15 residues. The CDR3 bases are TGTGCCAGCAGCCCCAGCGGGCAGCCCGTCTACGAGCAGTACTTC. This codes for CASSPSGQPVYEQYF.

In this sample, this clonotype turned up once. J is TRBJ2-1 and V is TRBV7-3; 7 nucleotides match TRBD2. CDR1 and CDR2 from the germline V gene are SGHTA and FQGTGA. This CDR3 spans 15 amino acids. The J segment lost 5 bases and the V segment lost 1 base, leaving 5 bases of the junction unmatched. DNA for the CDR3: TGTGCCAGCAGCTTAAGGGCTAGCGGCCACAATGAGCAGTTCTTC. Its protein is CASSLRASGHNEQFF.

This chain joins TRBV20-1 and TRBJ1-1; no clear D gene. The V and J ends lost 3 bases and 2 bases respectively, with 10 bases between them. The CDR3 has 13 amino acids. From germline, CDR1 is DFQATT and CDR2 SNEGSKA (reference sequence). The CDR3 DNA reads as TGCAGTGCTAGGCCCGAGGGAAACACTGAAGCTTTCTTT. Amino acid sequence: CSARPEGNTEAFF.

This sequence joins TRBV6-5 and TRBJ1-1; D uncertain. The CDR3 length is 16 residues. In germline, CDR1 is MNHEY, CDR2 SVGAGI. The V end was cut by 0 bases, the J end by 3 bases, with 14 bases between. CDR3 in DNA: TGTGCCAGCAGTTACTCGTCTGAGGCCTCCTACACTGAAGCTTTCTTT. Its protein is CASSYSSEASYTEAFF.

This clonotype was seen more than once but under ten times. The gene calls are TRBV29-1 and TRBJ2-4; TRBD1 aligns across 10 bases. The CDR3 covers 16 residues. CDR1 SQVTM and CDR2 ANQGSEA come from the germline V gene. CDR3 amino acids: CRVQTDRGLVKNIQYF. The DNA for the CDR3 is TGCAGGGTCCAAACAGACAGGGGGCTTGTCAAAAACATTCAGTACTTC.

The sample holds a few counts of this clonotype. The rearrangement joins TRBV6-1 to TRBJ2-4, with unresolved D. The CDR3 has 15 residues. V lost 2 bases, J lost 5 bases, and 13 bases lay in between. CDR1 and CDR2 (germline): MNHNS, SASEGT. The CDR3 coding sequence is TGTGCCAGCAGTGAAAGGGAAGAACATCAAAACATTCAGTACTTC. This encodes CASSEREEHQNIQYF.

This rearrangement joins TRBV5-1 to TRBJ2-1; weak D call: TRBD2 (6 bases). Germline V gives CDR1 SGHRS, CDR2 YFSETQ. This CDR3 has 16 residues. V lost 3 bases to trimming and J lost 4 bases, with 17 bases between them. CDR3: CASSWSMGLSYNEQFF. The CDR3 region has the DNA TGCGCCAGCAGCTGGTCGATGGGACTCTCTTACAATGAGCAGTTCTTC.

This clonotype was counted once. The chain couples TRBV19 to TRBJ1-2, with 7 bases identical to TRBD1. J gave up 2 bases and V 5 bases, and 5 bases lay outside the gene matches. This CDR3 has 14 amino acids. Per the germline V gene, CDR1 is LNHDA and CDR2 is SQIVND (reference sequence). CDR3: CASSADRANYGYTF. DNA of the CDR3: TGTGCCAGTAGTGCCGACAGGGCAAACTATGGCTACACCTTC.

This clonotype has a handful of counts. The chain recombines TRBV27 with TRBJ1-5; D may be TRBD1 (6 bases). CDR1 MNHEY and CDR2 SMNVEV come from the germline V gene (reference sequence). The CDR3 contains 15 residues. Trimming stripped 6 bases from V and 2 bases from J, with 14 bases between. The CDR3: CASSPGVSGNQPQHF. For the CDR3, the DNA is TGTGCCAGCAGCCCAGGGGTTTCGGGCAATCAGCCCCAGCATTTT.

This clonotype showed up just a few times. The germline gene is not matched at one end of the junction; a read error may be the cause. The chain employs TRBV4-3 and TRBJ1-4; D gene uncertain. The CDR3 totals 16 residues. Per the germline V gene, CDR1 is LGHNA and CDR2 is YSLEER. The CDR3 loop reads CASSQVHVLTNEKLFF. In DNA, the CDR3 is TGCGCCAGTAGCCAAGTTCATGTGTTGACTAATGAAAAACTGTTTTTT.

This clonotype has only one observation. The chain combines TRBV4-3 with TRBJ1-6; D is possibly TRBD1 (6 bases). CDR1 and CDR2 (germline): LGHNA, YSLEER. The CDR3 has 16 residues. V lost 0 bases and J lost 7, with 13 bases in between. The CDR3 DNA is TGCGCCAGCAGCCAAGAGGGGGGGGCTTGGAATTCACCCCTCCACTTT. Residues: CASSQEGGAWNSPLHF.

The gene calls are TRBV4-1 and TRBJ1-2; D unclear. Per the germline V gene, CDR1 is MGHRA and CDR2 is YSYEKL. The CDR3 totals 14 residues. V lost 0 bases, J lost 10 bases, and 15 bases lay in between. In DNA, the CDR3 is TGCGCCAGCAGCCAAGAGCGGGCCAGTAGGCTCTACACCTTC. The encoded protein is CASSQERASRLYTF.

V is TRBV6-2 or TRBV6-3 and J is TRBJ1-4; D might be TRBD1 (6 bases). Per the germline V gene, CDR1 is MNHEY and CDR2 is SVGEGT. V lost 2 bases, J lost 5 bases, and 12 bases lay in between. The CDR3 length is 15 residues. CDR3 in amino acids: CASSYGGASNEKLFF. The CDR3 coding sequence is TGTGCCAGCAGTTACGGGGGCGCATCAAATGAAAAACTGTTTTTT.

The CDR3 sequence is CSASPGSWEQYF. CDR3 nucleotide sequence: TGCAGTGCCAGCCCGGGGTCTTGGGAGCAGTACTTC. The chain combines TRBV20-1 with TRBJ2-7; a weak D match, TRBD2 (5 bases). The CDR3 contains 12 residues. V was clipped by 6 bases and J by 7 bases, with 16 bases between them. Per the germline V gene, CDR1 is DFQATT and CDR2 is SNEGSKA (reference sequence).

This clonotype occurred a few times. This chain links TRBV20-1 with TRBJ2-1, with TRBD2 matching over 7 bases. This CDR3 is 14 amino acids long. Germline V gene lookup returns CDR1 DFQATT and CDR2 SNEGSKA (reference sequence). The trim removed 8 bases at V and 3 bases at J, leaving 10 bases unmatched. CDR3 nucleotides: TGCAGTCTCCAGGTGGTAGCGGGCTACAATGAGCAGTTCTTC. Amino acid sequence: CSLQVVAGYNEQFF.